This is a list of T cell receptor beta chains from one sample in a study of early T cells in non-severe SARS-CoV-2 infection. A single record per CDR3 protein comes from TCRdb applying MiXCR to the 5' RACE reads. The repertoire consists of about 67,000 distinct CDR3 sequences, with about 9% occurring once and the leading ten covering roughly a sixth. The sample here was whole blood, taken at baseline. These receptors were collected from an adult who was a healthcare worker with PCR-confirmed SARS-CoV-2 infection or an uninfected control (not recorded which). Both conserved end residues are part of each CDR3. D genes are given only for firm matches.

CDR3,V,D
CASSFRGHHEAFF,TRBV5-4,.
CASSQDGLTPDTQYF,TRBV4-2,.
CSARFRGALDTQYF,TRBV20-1,.
CASSLWGKEQFF,TRBV28,.
CSARDKLGRERGTDTQYF,TRBV20-1,TRBD2
CSALPAVANQPQHF,TRBV20-1,.
CASSPLPGANVLTF,TRBV5-6,.
CSVAQTTTDTQYF,TRBV29-1,.
CASSYATGTYEQYF,TRBV6-5,.
CASSYGGKVAYGYTF,TRBV28,.
CASSPGLAGSSYNEQFF,TRBV6-2/TRBV6-3,TRBD2
CASSHSVGHNEQFF,TRBV6-6,.
CASSQQGRGSDGYTF,TRBV7-9,TRBD1
CSAHRAGTYNEQFF,TRBV20-1,TRBD2
CASSMWGRGLYF,TRBV27,.
CSVEPLSVLGARGEQYF,TRBV29-1,.
CASSQTRPAPPYEQYF,TRBV6-5,.
CASSYRDVQYF,TRBV7-2,.
CASSLHRRYFYEQYF,TRBV28,.
CASSVSSATETQYF,TRBV9,.
CASSPRRARSYEQYF,TRBV6-2/TRBV6-3,.
CASSLLPGPSTDTQYF,TRBV18,.
CASGGAPLQPQHF,TRBV6-6,.
CASSQDPSWQGAGNEQFF,TRBV4-3,TRBD1
CASSPIGTVKQETQYF,TRBV28,TRBD1
CASTTGLAYEQYF,TRBV6-2/TRBV6-3,TRBD2
CASSQILAGINEQFF,TRBV3-1,TRBD2
CSGTSGEEGSYEQYF,TRBV20-1,TRBD2
CATSDLESGDYNEQFF,TRBV24-1,.
CASSLGQGGTDTQYF,TRBV28,TRBD1
CASTRVPGTGIDGELFF,TRBV7-2,TRBD1
CASSPDPVGRGDTQYF,TRBV18,.
CASSLRIAGPNTGELFF,TRBV7-2,TRBD2
CAVGVGYNQPQHF,TRBV6-5,.
CASSLEWANYGYTF,TRBV7-2,.
CASSPRRASLHF,TRBV7-9,.
CASSRDSYTGELFF,TRBV25-1,TRBD1
CASSSGLAGPWGETQYF,TRBV28,TRBD2
CASSFRTGFETGELFF,TRBV7-3,TRBD1
CSAQRGRGLNQPQHF,TRBV20-1,.
CASSLVGQTGANVLTF,TRBV7-6,.
CAIRNDRLNSPLHF,TRBV10-3,.
CASSKTSGREGEQFF,TRBV6-2/TRBV6-3,TRBD2
CASTTGTGTYEQYF,TRBV28,TRBD1
CSATDGVNSYEQYF,TRBV20-1,.
CASSQGRGWGEQYF,TRBV4-1,.
CASSQPAHSPNYGYTF,TRBV4-1,.
CASRRGTGGSNQPQHF,TRBV12-3/TRBV12-4,TRBD1
CSALLGGSADTQYF,TRBV20-1,.
CSVERQGINEQFF,TRBV29-1,TRBD1
CASSQTYRGYTF,TRBV3-1,.
CASSRSPGQAAEAFF,TRBV7-8,TRBD1
CASSESGGLYPGELFF,TRBV6-4,TRBD1
CASSPGGTDTQYF,TRBV11-2,.
CASSLATISDYRPISSYNEQFF,TRBV7-6,.